The clone carrying this T cell receptor (beta chain) was recorded once. The antigen remains undetermined. This record comes from a study of T cell responses to AZD1222 COVID-19 vaccine. Germline V CDR1 and CDR2: MNHEY, SVGEGT. V lost 6 bases and J 1 base, leaving 14 bases between the germline ends. This CDR3 contains 15 residues. The table came from immunoSEQ multiplex PCR; TCRdb's copy has only in-frame clones and leaves some out. This repertoire shows roughly 180,000 clones, roughly 94% found once; its top ten account for around 1.5%. Study results and limitations: Clonal diversity was possibly underestimated, and white British individuals and females predominated among donors.

The clonotype comes from an adult who received the AZD1222 COVID-19 vaccine. The chain uses TRBV6-2 or TRBV6-3 and TRBJ2-3; D remains unclear. The sample here was peripheral blood, taken 28 days after the second AZD1222 dose. The CDR3 sequence is CASSRLARGTDTQYF. The CDR3 nucleotides are TGTGCCAGCAGCCGACTGGCTAGGGGCACAGATACGCAGTATTTT.